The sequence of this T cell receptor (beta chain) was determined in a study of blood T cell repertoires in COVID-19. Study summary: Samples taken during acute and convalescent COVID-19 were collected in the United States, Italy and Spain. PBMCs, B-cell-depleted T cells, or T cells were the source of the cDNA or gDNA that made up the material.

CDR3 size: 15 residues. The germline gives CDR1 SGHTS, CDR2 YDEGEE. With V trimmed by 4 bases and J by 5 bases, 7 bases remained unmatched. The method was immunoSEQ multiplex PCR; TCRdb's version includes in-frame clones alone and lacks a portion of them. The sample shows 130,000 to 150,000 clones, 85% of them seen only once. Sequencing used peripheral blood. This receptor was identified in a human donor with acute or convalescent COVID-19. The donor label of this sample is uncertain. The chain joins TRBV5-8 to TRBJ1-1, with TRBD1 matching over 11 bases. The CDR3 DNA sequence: TGTGCCAGCAGCGGCGGGACAGGGGGTTGGACTGAAGCTTTCTTT. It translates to CASSGGTGGWTEAFF.